The present T cell receptor beta chain was sequenced within a study of T cells in Graves' hyperthyroidism and ophthalmopathy (dated by TCRdb to between 2018 and 2021). Looking at the study overall: Peripheral blood samples were taken at the time of initial diagnosis, prior to any treatment. In addition, the study compared T-cell repertoires in thyroid tissue and in blood from several Graves' hyperthyroidism patients. For training and testing, the 100 or so patients in the discovery cohort were randomly divided in a 7:3 ratio. Prospective prediction of ophthalmopathy was tested in an independent validation cohort of 18 hyperthyroidism patients and around 16 patients who later progressed to ophthalmopathy. Following sampling, methimazole starting at 30 mg daily was given to hyperthyroidism patients, and high-dose intravenous methylprednisolone was given to ophthalmopathy patients. TCR V-J signatures able to tell the groups apart were searched for in a discovery cohort of some 100 patients, of whom over 40 had Graves' ophthalmopathy and roughly 58 had stable Graves' hyperthyroidism. The paper reports TCR Vbeta CDR3 sequencing of approximately 130 peripheral blood samples: over 40 ophthalmopathy, under 80 hyperthyroidism and around 17 progressor patients.

For this clonotype: It lacks a known antigen. Base-call qualities are not available, and no considerably larger clone is one nucleotide away.

A distance of 9 bases separates the germline ends of V and J, which lose 2 bases and 8 bases respectively. Reading from cysteine to phenylalanine, the CDR3 counts 12 amino acids. The entry retains the CDR3 DNA only, 36 bases that are in frame from base 1. CDR1 SGHTA and CDR2 FQGNSA were looked up in the germline V gene. What the authors observed across the whole study: In cross-validation, a model built on a 13 V-J signature told ophthalmopathy apart from stable hyperthyroidism with approximately 91% sensitivity and 81% to 82% specificity, and in testing the same model reached 80%/75%. During validation, the model predicted progression to ophthalmopathy a median of around 6 months ahead of onset, with around 71% sensitivity and 72.22% specificity. Most expanded thyroid clonotypes (frequency above 0.001) were also detected in blood, a finding suggesting that blood repertoires may reflect thyroid immune responses. Sample size was not statistically predetermined, and investigators were not blinded to group allocation.

The TCR beta CDR3 regions were amplified from the RNA transcripts. A first-round RT-PCR of the TCR CDR3 used the HTBI primer set with the Qiagen OneStep RT-PCR kit. The libraries were constructed in a second round of multiplex PCR and then size-selected and purified. Sequencing of the libraries was done on an Illumina HiSeq2000 using paired-end 100 bp reads. Per the authors' processing: SOAPnuke was used to process the raw data, with reads discarded if the reads contained adapters or uncalled bases, had a mean Phred below 15, or lacked an exact constant-primer or identifier match. High-quality paired reads were merged using COPE v1.2.5, and each unique nucleotide sequence was defined as a clonotype. Clonotypes were aligned to IMGT TRBV, TRBD and TRBJ reference segments using MiTCR v1.1. Analysis was restricted to V-J combinations with a frequency above 0.0001, which covered 98% to 99.2% of repertoires. The TCS score was defined as the ratio of F50 (clonal expansion) to E x V (chaos), calculated using BLOSUM62-based TCRdist between CDR3 peptides within each V-J. Welch's t-statistics and random forest reduced 514 V-J features to 10 to 15, which were used in a naive Bayes classifier (R e1071). The public reads were quality trimmed at Q25 with fastp and then assembled into clones with MiXCR by TCRdb, keeping productive beta chains. For every CDR3 protein sequence, its rows merge into one entry that carries the most common genes and DNA. TCRdb's processing, not the study's, gives the V and J calls here. The sample table records roughly 580,000 distinct CDR3 sequences; approximately 13% of these occur just once. In total, the top ten clones hold approximately 5.7% of the sample.

The hyperthyroidism patients were between 18 and 65 years old and newly diagnosed, with a disease duration of less than 2 months. Exclusion was applied to patients with uncontrolled infections, other autoimmune diseases, pregnancy or lactation. Clinical symptoms, serum thyroxine and TRAb, thyroid ultrasound, and orbital computed tomography formed the basis for the diagnoses. Blood from progressor patients was drawn when they were first diagnosed with hyperthyroidism, before any ophthalmopathy symptoms appeared. PBMCs were separated from under 11 ml of fresh peripheral blood using Ficoll-Paque density gradient centrifugation. Progressor patients were defined as those initially diagnosed with Graves' hyperthyroidism in whom ophthalmopathy developed during follow-up. Total RNA was extracted with Trizol reagent, and quality was checked on an Agilent 2100 Bioanalyzer.

Sequencing used blood. The V gene is TRBV7-2 and the J gene is TRBJ1-2, and possibly TRBD1, on 5 matching bases. This clonotype originated in a woman aged 25-40 years with Graves' hyperthyroidism that later progressed to Graves' ophthalmopathy. The DNA is TGTGCCAGCAGCTTATTACAGGTCGGCTACACCTTC. This gives the protein CASSLLQVGYTF.